One sample yielded the 6 T cell receptor beta chains listed below, sequenced in a study of cytomegalovirus exposure and HLA in healthy donors. TCRdb's copy holds only in-frame clones and misses some; the assay was immunoSEQ multiplex PCR. Found here are under 75,000 clones, about 82% of them singletons; the top ten hold less than 3%. Sequencing was performed on PBMCs. Receptors were obtained from a man aged 25-45 years in good health and CMV-seronegative.

The chain couples TRBV30 to TRBJ1-6; D might be TRBD1 (6 bases). Trimming took off 4 bases at V and 9 bases at J, with 13 bases between the two ends. The CDR3 runs 13 residues. Germline CDR1 reads GTSNPN; CDR2 reads SVGIG (reference sequence). CDR3: CAWTWGTTSPLHF. DNA of the CDR3: TGTGCCTGGACCTGGGGGACAACTTCACCCCTCCACTTT.

The rearrangement uses TRBV27 and TRBJ2-1; 7 bases are a match to TRBD1. CDR1 is MNHEY, CDR2 SMNVEV, per germline (reference sequence). This CDR3 spans 14 amino acids. J gave up 6 bases and V 5 bases, and 7 bases lay outside the gene matches. In nucleotides, the CDR3 is TGTGCCAGCAGTCAAACAGGGGAAAGCAATGAGCAGTTCTTC. It codes for CASSQTGESNEQFF.

A few counts support this clone. The chain recombines TRBV11-3 with TRBJ1-2; 12 nucleotides agree with TRBD1. In germline, CDR1 is SGHNT, CDR2 YENEEA. Unmatched junction bases numbered 7, after V lost 4 bases and J lost 7 bases. The CDR3 contains 15 residues. The chain's CDR3 is CASSYAGQGALGYTF. The DNA for the CDR3 is TGTGCCAGCAGCTACGCGGGACAGGGGGCTCTTGGCTACACCTTC.

V and J are TRBV5-1 and TRBJ1-1; 9 bases line up with TRBD1. V lost 2 bases and J lost 3; bases outside the gene matches: 11. Germline values: CDR1 SGHRS, CDR2 YFSETQ. The CDR3 totals 17 residues. This CDR3 is CASSFLYRGREYTEAFF. In DNA, the CDR3 is TGCGCCAGCAGCTTCTTATACAGGGGGCGCGAATACACTGAAGCTTTCTTT. The entire variable domain, with the rest obtained from reference TRBV5-1 and TRBJ1-1, is as follows: KAGVTQTPRYLIKTRGQQVTLSCSPISGHRSVSWYQQTPGQGLQFLFEYFSETQRNKGNFPGRFSGRQFSNSRSEMNVSTLELGDSALYLCASSFLYRGREYTEAFFGQGTRLTVV.

This clone was observed once. The chain joins TRBV7-2 to TRBJ2-2; TRBD2 matches at 9 bases. CDR3 length: 16 amino acids. V shed 5 bases, J shed 2 bases, and the junction held 6 bases outside the gene matches. The V gene's germline CDR1 is SGHTA and CDR2 FQGNSA. CDR3 in amino acids: CASSQQLAGNTGELFF. CDR3 coding DNA: TGTGCCAGCAGCCAGCAACTAGCGGGTAACACCGGGGAGCTGTTTTTT.

The V and J genes are TRBV6-6 and TRBJ1-5; D possibly corresponds to TRBD1 (6 bases). Trimming stripped 5 bases from V and 6 bases from J, with 14 bases between. Per germline, CDR1 MNHNY and CDR2 SVGAGI (reference sequence). This CDR3 has 14 amino acids. CDR3 amino acids: CASSPTGGPQPQHF. CDR3 bases: TGTGCCAGCAGTCCCACCGGGGGGCCTCAGCCCCAGCATTTT.